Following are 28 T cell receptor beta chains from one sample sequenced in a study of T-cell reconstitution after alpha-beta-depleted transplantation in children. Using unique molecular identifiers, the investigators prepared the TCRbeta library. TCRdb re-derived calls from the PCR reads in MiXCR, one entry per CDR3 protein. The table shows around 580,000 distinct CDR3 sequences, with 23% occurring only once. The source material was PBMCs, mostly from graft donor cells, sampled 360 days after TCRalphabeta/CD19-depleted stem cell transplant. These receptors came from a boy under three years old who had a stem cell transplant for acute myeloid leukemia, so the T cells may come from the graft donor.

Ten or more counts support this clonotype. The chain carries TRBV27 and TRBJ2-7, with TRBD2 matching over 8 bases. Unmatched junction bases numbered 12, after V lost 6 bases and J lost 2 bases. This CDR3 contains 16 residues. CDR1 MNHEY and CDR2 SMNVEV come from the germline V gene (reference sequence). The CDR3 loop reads CASSLVGGGKTYEQYV. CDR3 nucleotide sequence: TGTGCCAGCAGCCTAGTCGGGGGGGGCAAGACCTACGAGCAGTACGTC.

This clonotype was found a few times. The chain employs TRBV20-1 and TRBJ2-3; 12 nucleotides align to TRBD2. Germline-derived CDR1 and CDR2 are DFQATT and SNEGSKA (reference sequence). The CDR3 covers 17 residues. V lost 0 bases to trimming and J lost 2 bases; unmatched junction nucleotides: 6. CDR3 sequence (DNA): TGCAGTGCTAGAGATCCGACTAGCGGGGGTTCCACAGATACGCAGTATTTT. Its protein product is CSARDPTSGGSTDTQYF.

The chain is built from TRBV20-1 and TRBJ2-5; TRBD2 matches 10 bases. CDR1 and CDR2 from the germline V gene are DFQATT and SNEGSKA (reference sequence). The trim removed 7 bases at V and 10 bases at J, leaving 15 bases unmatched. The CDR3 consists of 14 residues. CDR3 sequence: CSVLAGGLGRGQYF. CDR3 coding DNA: TGCAGTGTGTTAGCGGGGGGACTCGGAAGGGGCCAGTACTTC.

CDR3 sequence reads: CASSSAGGRAETQYF. For the CDR3, the DNA is TGTGCCAGCAGTTCCGCGGGGGGGCGGGCTGAGACCCAGTACTTC. The chain links TRBV7-2 to TRBJ2-5, with 9 bases identical to TRBD2. CDR3 size: 15 residues. Germline values: CDR1 SGHTA, CDR2 FQGNSA. V shed 6 bases and J 5 bases; nucleotides not matched to a gene: 10.

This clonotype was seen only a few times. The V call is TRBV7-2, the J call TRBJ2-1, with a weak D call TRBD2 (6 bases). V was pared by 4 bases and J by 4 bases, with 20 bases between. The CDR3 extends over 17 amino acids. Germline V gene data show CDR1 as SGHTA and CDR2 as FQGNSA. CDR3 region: CASSSPIKPGLYNEQFF. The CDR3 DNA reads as TGTGCCAGCAGCTCCCCCATCAAACCGGGACTTTACAATGAGCAGTTCTTC.

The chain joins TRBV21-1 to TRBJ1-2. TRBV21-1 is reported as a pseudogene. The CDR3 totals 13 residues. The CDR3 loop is CASSKLAGCGYTF. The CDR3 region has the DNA TGTGCCAGCAGCAAACTGGCAGGCTGTGGCTACACCTTC.

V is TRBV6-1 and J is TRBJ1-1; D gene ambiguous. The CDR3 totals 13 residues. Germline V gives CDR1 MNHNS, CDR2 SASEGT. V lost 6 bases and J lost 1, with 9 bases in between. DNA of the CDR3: TGTGCCAGCAGCCCCATCCCGAACACTGAAGCTTTCTTT. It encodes CASSPIPNTEAFF.

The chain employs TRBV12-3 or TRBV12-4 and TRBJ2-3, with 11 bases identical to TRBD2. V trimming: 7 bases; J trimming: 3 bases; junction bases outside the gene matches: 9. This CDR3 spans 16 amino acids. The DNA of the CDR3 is TGTGCCAGCATTATTGGGGCTAGCGGGGGGACAGATACGCAGTATTTT. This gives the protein CASIIGASGGTDTQYF.

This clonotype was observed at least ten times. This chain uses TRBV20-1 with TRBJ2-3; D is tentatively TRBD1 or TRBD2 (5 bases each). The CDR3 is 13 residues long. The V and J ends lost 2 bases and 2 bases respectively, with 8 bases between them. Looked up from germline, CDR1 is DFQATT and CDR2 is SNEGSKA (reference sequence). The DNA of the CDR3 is TGCAGTGCTAGATCGGGGCCCACAGATACGCAGTATTTT. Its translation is CSARSGPTDTQYF.

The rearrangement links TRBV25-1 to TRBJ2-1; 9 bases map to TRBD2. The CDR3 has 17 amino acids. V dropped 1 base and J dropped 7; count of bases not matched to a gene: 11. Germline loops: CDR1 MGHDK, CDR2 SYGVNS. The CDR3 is CASSEFIGGGDGNEQFF. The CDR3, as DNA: TGTGCCAGCAGTGAATTCATTGGCGGGGGGGATGGAAATGAGCAGTTCTTC.

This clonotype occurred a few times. This CDR3 is CASSGQGISSGYYEQYF. CDR3 bases: TGTGCCAGTAGCGGACAGGGGATATCGAGTGGTTACTACGAGCAGTACTTC. V usage is TRBV19 and J usage is TRBJ2-7; 9 nucleotides match TRBD1. This CDR3 has 17 residues. Trimming took 6 bases from V and 3 from J; bases not matched to a gene: 15. CDR1 and CDR2 (germline): LNHDA, SQIVND (reference sequence).

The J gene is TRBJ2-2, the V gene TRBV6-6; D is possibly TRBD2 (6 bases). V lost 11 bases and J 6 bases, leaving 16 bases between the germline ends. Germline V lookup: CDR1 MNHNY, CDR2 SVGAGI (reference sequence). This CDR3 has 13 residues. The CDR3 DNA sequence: TGTGCCGGTGGGGCAGGAGGGTCCGGGGAGCTGTTTTTT. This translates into CAGGAGGSGELFF.

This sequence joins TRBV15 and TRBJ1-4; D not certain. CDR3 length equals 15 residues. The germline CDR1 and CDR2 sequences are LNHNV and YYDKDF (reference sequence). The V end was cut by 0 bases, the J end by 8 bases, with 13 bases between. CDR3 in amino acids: CATSRELLGPEKLFF. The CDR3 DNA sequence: TGTGCCACCAGCAGAGAACTACTTGGACCCGAAAAACTGTTTTTT.

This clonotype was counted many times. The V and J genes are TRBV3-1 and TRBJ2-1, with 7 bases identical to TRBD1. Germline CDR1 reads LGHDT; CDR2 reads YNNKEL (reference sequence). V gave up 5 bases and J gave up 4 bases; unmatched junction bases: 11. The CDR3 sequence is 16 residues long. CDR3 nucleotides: TGTGCCAGCAGCTGGGCCCGGGACAGTGGATACAATGAGCAGTTCTTC. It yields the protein CASSWARDSGYNEQFF.

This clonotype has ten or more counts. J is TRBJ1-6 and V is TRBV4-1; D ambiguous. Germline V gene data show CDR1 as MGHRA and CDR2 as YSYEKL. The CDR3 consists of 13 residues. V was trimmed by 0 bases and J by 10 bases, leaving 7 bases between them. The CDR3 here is CASSQDPGSPLHF. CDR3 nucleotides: TGCGCCAGCAGCCAAGACCCAGGATCACCCCTCCACTTT.

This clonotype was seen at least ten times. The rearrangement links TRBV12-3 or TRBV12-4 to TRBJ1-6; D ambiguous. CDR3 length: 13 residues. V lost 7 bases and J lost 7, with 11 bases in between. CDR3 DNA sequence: TGTGCCAGCACCCTTAGCGGGAATTCACCCCTCCACTTT. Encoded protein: CASTLSGNSPLHF.

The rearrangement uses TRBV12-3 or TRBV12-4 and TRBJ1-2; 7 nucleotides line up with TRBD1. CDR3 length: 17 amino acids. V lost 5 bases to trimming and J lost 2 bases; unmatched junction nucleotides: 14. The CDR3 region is CASSPTRLQGLNYGYTF. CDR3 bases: TGTGCCAGCAGTCCCACGCGTTTACAGGGGCTGAACTATGGCTACACCTTC.

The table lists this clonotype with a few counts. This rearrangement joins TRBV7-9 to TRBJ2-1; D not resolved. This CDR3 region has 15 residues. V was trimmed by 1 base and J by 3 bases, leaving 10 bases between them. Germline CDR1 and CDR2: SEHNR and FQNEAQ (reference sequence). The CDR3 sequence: CASSLEPNVYNEQFF. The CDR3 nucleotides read TGTGCCAGCAGCTTAGAACCCAATGTCTACAATGAGCAGTTCTTC.

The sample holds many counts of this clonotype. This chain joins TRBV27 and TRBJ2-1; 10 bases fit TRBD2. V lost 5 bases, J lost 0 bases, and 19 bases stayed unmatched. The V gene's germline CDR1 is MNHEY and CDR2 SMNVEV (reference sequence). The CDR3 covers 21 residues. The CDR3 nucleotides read TGTGCCAGCAGTCCCCCCGCTAGCGGGGGACCCGTGTTGCGCTCCTACAATGAGCAGTTCTTC. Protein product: CASSPPASGGPVLRSYNEQFF.

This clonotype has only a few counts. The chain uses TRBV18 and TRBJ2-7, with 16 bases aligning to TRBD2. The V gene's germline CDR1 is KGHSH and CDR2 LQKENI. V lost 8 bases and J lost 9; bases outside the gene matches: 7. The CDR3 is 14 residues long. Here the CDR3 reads CASASGLAGGLQYF. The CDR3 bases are TGTGCCAGCGCCTCGGGACTAGCGGGGGGGCTGCAGTACTTC.

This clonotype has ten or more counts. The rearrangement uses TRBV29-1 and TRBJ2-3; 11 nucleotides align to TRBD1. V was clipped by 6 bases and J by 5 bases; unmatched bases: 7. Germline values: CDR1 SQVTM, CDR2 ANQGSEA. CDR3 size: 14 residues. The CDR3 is CSVVDRGRLDTQYF. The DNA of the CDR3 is TGCAGCGTGGTGGACAGGGGGCGCCTAGATACGCAGTATTTT.

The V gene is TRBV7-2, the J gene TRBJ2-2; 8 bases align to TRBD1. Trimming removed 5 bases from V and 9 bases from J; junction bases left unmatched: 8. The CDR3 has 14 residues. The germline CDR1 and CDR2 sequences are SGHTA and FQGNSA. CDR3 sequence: CASSRGTGGRELFF. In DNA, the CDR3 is TGTGCCAGCAGCCGTGGGACAGGAGGCCGGGAGCTGTTTTTT.

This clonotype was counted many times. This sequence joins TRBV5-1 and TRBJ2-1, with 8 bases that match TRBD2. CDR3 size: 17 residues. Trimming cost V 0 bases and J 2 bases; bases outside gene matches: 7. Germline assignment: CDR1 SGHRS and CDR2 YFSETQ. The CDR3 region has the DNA TGCGCCAGCAGCTTGGACGGGGGGGCCGACCCCTACAATGAGCAGTTCTTC. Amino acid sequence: CASSLDGGADPYNEQFF.

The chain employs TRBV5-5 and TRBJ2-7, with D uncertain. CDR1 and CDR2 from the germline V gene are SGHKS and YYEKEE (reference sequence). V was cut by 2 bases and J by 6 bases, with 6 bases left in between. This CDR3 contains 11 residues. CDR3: CASSFLTEQYF. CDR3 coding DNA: TGTGCCAGCAGCTTTCTTACCGAGCAGTACTTC.

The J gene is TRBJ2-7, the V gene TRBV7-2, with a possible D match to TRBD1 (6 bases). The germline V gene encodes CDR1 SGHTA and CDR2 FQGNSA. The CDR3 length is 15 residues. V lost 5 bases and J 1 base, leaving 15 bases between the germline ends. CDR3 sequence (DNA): TGTGCCAGCAGCCCAGACAGGCCTCGATCCTACGAGCAGTACTTC. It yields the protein CASSPDRPRSYEQYF.

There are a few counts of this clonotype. In DNA, the CDR3 is TGTGCCAGCAGCCAAGATTGGACAGGTCTTTATGGCTACACCTTC. Residues: CASSQDWTGLYGYTF. V gene TRBV3-1 combines with J gene TRBJ1-2; 7 bases line up with TRBD1. The CDR3 is made up of 15 amino acids. Germline assignment: CDR1 LGHDT and CDR2 YNNKEL (reference sequence). Trimming at V came to 0 bases and at J to 5 bases, leaving 6 bases not matched to a gene.

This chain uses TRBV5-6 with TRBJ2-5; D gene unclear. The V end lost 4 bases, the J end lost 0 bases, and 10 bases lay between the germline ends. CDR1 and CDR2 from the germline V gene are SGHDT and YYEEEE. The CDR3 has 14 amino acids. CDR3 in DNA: TGTGCCAGCAGCCTCCGACGAGACCAAGAGACCCAGTACTTC. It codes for CASSLRRDQETQYF.

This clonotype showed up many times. This CDR3 is CASSAVGHSMEQYV. The DNA of the CDR3 is TGTGCCAGCAGTGCTGTCGGACACAGCATGGAGCAGTACGTC. The chain combines TRBV16 with TRBJ2-7; tentative D call: TRBD1 (5 bases). CDR3 length equals 14 residues. Trimming removed 6 bases from V and 7 bases from J, with 19 bases in between. Germline-derived CDR1 and CDR2 are KGHSY and FQNENV.